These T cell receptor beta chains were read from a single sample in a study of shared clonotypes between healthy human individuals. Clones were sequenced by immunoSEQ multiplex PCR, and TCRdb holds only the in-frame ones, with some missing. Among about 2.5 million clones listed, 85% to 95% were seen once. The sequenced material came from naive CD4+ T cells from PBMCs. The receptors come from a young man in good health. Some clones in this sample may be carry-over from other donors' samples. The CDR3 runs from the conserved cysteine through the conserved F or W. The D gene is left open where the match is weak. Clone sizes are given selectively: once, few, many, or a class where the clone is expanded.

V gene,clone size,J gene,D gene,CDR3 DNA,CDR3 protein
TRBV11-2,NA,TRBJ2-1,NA,TGTGCCAGCAGCGGGCGGATCAGCTCCTACAATGAGCAGTTCTTC,CASSGRISSYNEQFF
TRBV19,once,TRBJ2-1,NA,TGTGCCAGTACCGCGTCCTCTTCTCCGGGACGGCCGGGTTACAATGAGCAGTTCTTC,CASTASSSPGRPGYNEQFF
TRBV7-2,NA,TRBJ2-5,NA,TGTGCCAGCACCGACTGGGGGGCCCAGTACTTC,CASTDWGAQYF
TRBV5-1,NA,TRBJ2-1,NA,TGCGCCAGCAGCTTGTCAGGGACACCTTACAATGAGCAGTTCTTC,CASSLSGTPYNEQFF
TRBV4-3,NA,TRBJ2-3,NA,TGCGCCAGCAGCCAAGATACGGGGGTCGATACGCAGTATTTT,CASSQDTGVDTQYF
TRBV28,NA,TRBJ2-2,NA,TGTGCCAGCAGTCCGCTCCGGGACTTAGCGCGCACCGGGGAGCTGTTTTTT,CASSPLRDLARTGELFF
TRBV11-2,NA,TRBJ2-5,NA,TGTGCCAGCAGCTTCCGGTTGACAGCCCAAGAGACCCAGTACTTC,CASSFRLTAQETQYF
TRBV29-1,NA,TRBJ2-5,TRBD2,TGCAGCGTTGAAGATCAAAGCGGGAGGGCCTTGGAGACCCAGTACTTC,CSVEDQSGRALETQYF
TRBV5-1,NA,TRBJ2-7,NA,TGCGCCAGCAGCTTATACGGTTACGACGAGCAGTACTTC,CASSLYGYDEQYF
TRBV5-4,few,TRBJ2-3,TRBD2,TGTGCCAGCAGCTTCGGACTAGCGGGAGGGTACACAGATACGCAGTATTTT,CASSFGLAGGYTDTQYF
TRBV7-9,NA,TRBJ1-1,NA,TGTGCCAGCAGCTTTTTTACTGAAGCTTTCTTT,CASSFFTEAFF
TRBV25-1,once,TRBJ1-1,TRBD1,TGTGCCAGCAGAGGACAGGTCATGAACACTGAAGCTTTCTTT,CASRGQVMNTEAFF
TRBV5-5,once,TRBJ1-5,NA,TGTGCCAGCAGCTTGGACAGAAGCAATCAGCCCCAGCATTTT,CASSLDRSNQPQHF
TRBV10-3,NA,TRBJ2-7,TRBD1,TGTGCCATCAGTGAGTCATGGGGACAGGGTGGGGAGCAGTACTTC,CAISESWGQGGEQYF
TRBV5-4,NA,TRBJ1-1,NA,TGTGCCAGCAGCCTGACAGGAACGAACACTGAAGCTTTCTTT,CASSLTGTNTEAFF
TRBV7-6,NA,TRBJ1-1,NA,TGTGCCAGCAGCTTTTCACCGAACACTGAAGCTTTCTTT,CASSFSPNTEAFF
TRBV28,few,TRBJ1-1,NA,TGTGCCAGCAGTCTATCCCCCCGTGCGGGAGTCTTT,CASSLSPRAGVF